The 28 T cell receptor beta chains below were found in one sample sequenced in a study of cytomegalovirus exposure and HLA in healthy donors. The table came from immunoSEQ multiplex PCR; TCRdb's copy has only in-frame clones and leaves some out. The table has around 300,000 clones, 65% to 90% seen once. Sequencing was done on a sample of PBMCs. Receptor source: a woman between 18 and 29 years old in good health and CMV-seronegative.

The V gene is TRBV7-2, the J gene TRBJ2-7; 7 bases match TRBD2. CDR3 length: 15 amino acids. V lost 4 bases and J lost 2; bases outside the gene matches: 8. From germline, CDR1 is SGHTA and CDR2 FQGNSA. CDR3 coding DNA: TGTGCCAGCAGCTATTGGGCTAGCGGTGCCTACGAGCAGTACTTC. Residues: CASSYWASGAYEQYF.

The CDR3 reads CASSAKTGTPLHF. The CDR3 nucleotides are TGTGCCAGTAGTGCCAAAACAGGGACACCCCTCCACTTT. The rearrangement uses TRBV19 and TRBJ1-6; possible D gene TRBD1, 6 bases. The V end was cut by 5 bases, the J end by 11 bases, with 13 bases between. The germline CDR1 and CDR2 sequences are LNHDA and SQIVND (reference sequence). The CDR3 totals 13 residues.

This clone was detected a few times. J is TRBJ1-5 and V is TRBV2; possible D gene TRBD1, 5 bases. Trimming took 5 bases from V and 5 from J, leaving 10 bases between them. This CDR3 has 13 amino acids. Germline CDR1 SNHLY, CDR2 FYNNEI. CDR3 DNA: TGTGCCAGCAGTCGACAGAACTATCAGCCCCAGCATTTT. Translated, it gives CASSRQNYQPQHF.

This chain links TRBV28 with TRBJ2-7; TRBD2 matches 11 bases. Germline values: CDR1 MDHEN, CDR2 SYDVKM. This CDR3 contains 15 residues. The junction had 6 bases not matched to a gene; V was cut back by 6 bases and J by 2 bases. This CDR3 reads CASRTGTSGPYEQYF. The CDR3 bases are TGTGCCAGCAGAACCGGGACTAGCGGACCCTACGAGCAGTACTTC. Full variable domain (remainder filled in from reference TRBV28 and TRBJ2-7): DVKVTQSSRYLVKRTGEKVFLECVQDMDHENMFWYRQDPGLGLRLIYFSYDVKMKEKGDIPEGYSVSREKKERFSLILESASTNQTSMYLCASRTGTSGPYEQYFGPGTRLTVT.

V usage is TRBV7-6 and J usage is TRBJ2-7, with D maybe TRBD2 (7 bases). V shed 1 base and J shed 6 bases, with 13 bases lying between them. CDR3 length: 14 residues. CDR1 is SGHVS, CDR2 FNYEAQ, per germline. For the CDR3, the DNA is TGTGCCAGCAGCTTAGAGGGGGGGCTCGGCGAGCAGTACTTC. Its protein is CASSLEGGLGEQYF. Combining the CDR3 with reference TRBV7-6 and TRBJ2-7 gives the whole variable domain GAGVSQSPRYKVTKRGQDVALRCDPISGHVSLYWYRQALGQGPEFLTYFNYEAQQDKSGLPNDRFSAERPEGSISTLTIQRTEQRDSAMYRCASSLEGGLGEQYFGPGTRLTVT.

The chain recombines TRBV27 with TRBJ1-2, with 7 bases aligning to TRBD1. The germline CDR1 and CDR2 sequences are MNHEY and SMNVEV (reference sequence). With 8 bases clipped from V and 4 bases from J, the junction kept 7 bases outside the gene matches. The CDR3 has 13 residues. In nucleotides, the CDR3 is TGTGCCAGCGGTCGGGGGACAGTCTATGGCTACACCTTC. Translation gives CASGRGTVYGYTF.

The DNA of the CDR3 is TGTGCCAGCTCACCTGACTACGAGAGCTATGGCTACACCTTC. This codes for CASSPDYESYGYTF. The chain links TRBV18 to TRBJ1-2; D ambiguous. The germline V and J ends were trimmed by 3 bases and 4 bases, with 12 bases remaining between them. Germline assignment: CDR1 KGHSH and CDR2 LQKENI. This CDR3 contains 14 residues.

V gene TRBV7-2 combines with J gene TRBJ1-2; D gene ambiguous. Germline V gene sequence: CDR1 SGHTA, CDR2 FQGNSA. Trimming left V 0 bases short and J 8 bases short, with 13 bases between. CDR3 length equals 14 residues. In nucleotides, the CDR3 is TGTGCCAGCAGCTTAGCCCCTCGGGTCAGCGGCTACACCTTC. Translating gives CASSLAPRVSGYTF.

V gene TRBV5-1 combines with J gene TRBJ2-7; D not certain. CDR3 length equals 15 residues. With 4 bases removed from V and 5 bases from J, the gap between germline ends came to 19 bases. Looked up from germline, CDR1 is SGHRS and CDR2 is YFSETQ. The CDR3 DNA follows: TGCGCCAGCAGCCCGTTCGGGTCCGCAAGTGACGAGCAGTACTTC. Residues: CASSPFGSASDEQYF.

The J gene is TRBJ2-7, the V gene TRBV29-1, with 9 nucleotides matching TRBD1. Germline V gene lookup returns CDR1 SQVTM and CDR2 ANQGSEA. J lost 5 bases, V lost 2 bases, and 13 bases had no gene match. This CDR3 has 16 amino acids. The CDR3 reads CSVETYRDRVFHEQYF. The DNA for the CDR3 is TGCAGCGTTGAAACGTACCGGGACAGGGTCTTCCACGAGCAGTACTTC.

This clone turned up a few times. This chain connects TRBV28 to TRBJ1-1; D possibly corresponds to TRBD1 (6 bases). The CDR3 has 15 amino acids. Between the trimmed V and J ends, which lost 6 bases and 1 base, there was a span of 15 bases. Per the germline V gene, CDR1 is MDHEN and CDR2 is SYDVKM. CDR3 sequence: CASSGPGGPNTEAFF. In DNA form, the CDR3 reads TGTGCCAGCAGCGGACCCGGGGGGCCGAACACTGAAGCTTTCTTT.

This chain joins TRBV14 and TRBJ1-1; 7 bases are a match to TRBD1. The CDR3 consists of 13 residues. Germline CDR1 reads SGHDN; CDR2 reads FVKESK. The V gene end was trimmed by 7 bases and the J gene end by 1 base; junction bases not matched to a gene: 3. The CDR3 DNA reads as TGTGCCAGCATTGGGGACAGGAACACTGAAGCTTTCTTT. Its protein is CASIGDRNTEAFF.

The J gene is TRBJ1-4, the V gene TRBV6-5, with 8 bases identical to TRBD1. The germline V gene has CDR1 MNHEY and CDR2 SVGAGI. This CDR3 spans 15 amino acids. Unmatched junction bases numbered 3, after V lost 0 bases and J lost 6 bases. CDR3 amino acids: CASSYSGTGDEKLFF. The CDR3 DNA follows: TGTGCCAGCAGTTACTCCGGGACAGGTGATGAAAAACTGTTTTTT.

In its sample, this clone was seen a few times. The rearrangement joins TRBV19 to TRBJ1-2; D not certain. This CDR3 spans 13 amino acids. Trimming stripped 7 bases from V and 6 bases from J, with 15 bases between. Looked up from germline, CDR1 is LNHDA and CDR2 is SQIVND (reference sequence). As DNA, the CDR3 is TGTGCCAGTACCACGAGAGGGAGGGATGGCTACACCTTC. It codes for CASTTRGRDGYTF. The whole variable domain, remainder taken from reference TRBV19 and TRBJ1-2, is DGGITQSPKYLFRKEGQNVTLSCEQNLNHDAMYWYRQDPGQGLRLIYYSQIVNDFQKGDIAEGYSVSREKKESFPLTVTSAQKNPTAFYLCASTTRGRDGYTFGSGTRLTVV.

A single count supports this clone. The J gene is TRBJ2-3, the V gene TRBV4-1, with 8 bases matching TRBD2. J gave up 2 bases and V 4 bases, and 8 bases lay outside the gene matches. Per the germline V gene, CDR1 is MGHRA and CDR2 is YSYEKL. This CDR3 spans 16 amino acids. CDR3: CASSPLAGLVTDTQYF. CDR3 nucleotides: TGCGCCAGCAGCCCCTTAGCGGGGCTGGTCACAGATACGCAGTATTTT.

The CDR3 is CASSPRGQSIQSGANVLTF. For the CDR3, the DNA is TGTGCCAGCAGCCCCCGCGGACAGAGTATCCAGTCTGGGGCCAACGTCCTGACTTTC. The rearrangement links TRBV11-3 to TRBJ2-6; TRBD1 might be the D (6 bases). This CDR3 is built from 19 residues. V dropped 5 bases and J dropped 1 base, with 21 bases sitting between them. CDR1 is SGHNT and CDR2 is YENEEA in the germline V gene.

V is TRBV4-2 and J is TRBJ1-2; D is uncertain. The CDR3 totals 16 residues. Trimming removed 0 bases at V and 0 bases at J, with 11 bases between. Germline V gene sequence: CDR1 LGHNA, CDR2 YNFKEQ. The CDR3 loop reads CASSQDMRGANYGYTF. CDR3 bases: TGTGCCAGCAGCCAAGATATGAGAGGAGCTAACTATGGCTACACCTTC.

The chain uses TRBV18 and TRBJ1-1; 10 nucleotides match TRBD1. The CDR3 runs 17 residues. From germline, CDR1 is KGHSH and CDR2 LQKENI. V lost 4 bases, J lost 0 bases, and 8 bases stayed unmatched. The CDR3 sequence is CASSLGPGTGVNTEAFF. The CDR3 nucleotides are TGTGCCAGCTCACTGGGACCCGGGACAGGGGTGAACACTGAAGCTTTCTTT.

The rearrangement links TRBV7-3 to TRBJ2-5; the D gene is possibly TRBD2 (5 bases). Trimming cost V 5 bases and J 5 bases, with 21 bases left between them. CDR3 length: 16 amino acids. CDR1 and CDR2 from the germline V gene are SGHTA and FQGTGA. The DNA of the CDR3 is TGTGCCAGCAGCCCTGGGAGACCGGTACCGGCGGAGACCCAGTACTTC. This translates into CASSPGRPVPAETQYF. The entire variable domain, with the rest obtained from reference TRBV7-3 and TRBJ2-5, is as follows: GAGVSQTPSNKVTEKGKYVELRCDPISGHTALYWYRQSLGQGPEFLIYFQGTGAADDSGLPNDRFFAVRPEGSVSTLKIQRTERGDSAVYLCASSPGRPVPAETQYFGPGTRLLVL.

In this sample, this clone turned up once. This chain connects TRBV28 to TRBJ1-5, with D perhaps matching TRBD1 (5 bases). Germline CDR1 MDHEN, CDR2 SYDVKM. The CDR3 is made up of 15 amino acids. V lost 4 bases and J 1 base, leaving 11 bases between the germline ends. This CDR3 is CASSSQVLSNQPQHF. Here the CDR3 DNA reads TGTGCCAGCAGTTCACAGGTCTTAAGCAATCAGCCCCAGCATTTT.

The chain uses TRBV5-1 and TRBJ2-7; D is unclear. Looked up from germline, CDR1 is SGHRS and CDR2 is YFSETQ. This CDR3 is built from 11 residues. Trimming took off 1 base at V and 5 bases at J, with 4 bases between the two ends. CDR3 nucleotides: TGCGCCAGCAGCTTGCTCGACGAGCAGTACTTC. It specifies CASSLLDEQYF.

The rearrangement uses TRBV25-1 and TRBJ2-1; D is perhaps TRBD2 (6 bases). The V end lost 6 bases, the J end lost 13 bases, and 13 bases lay between the germline ends. The V gene's germline CDR1 is MGHDK and CDR2 SYGVNS. The CDR3 sequence is 11 residues long. CDR3 sequence reads: CASSPGAPQFF. The CDR3 DNA reads as TGTGCCAGCAGCCCGGGAGCCCCCCAGTTCTTC.

The V and J genes are TRBV5-1 and TRBJ1-1; D gene unclear. The germline V and J ends were trimmed by 3 bases and 4 bases, with 10 bases remaining between them. This CDR3 contains 13 residues. Germline V gives CDR1 SGHRS, CDR2 YFSETQ. The CDR3 DNA reads TGCGCCAGCAGCTGGGCGGGAGTCACTGAAGCTTTCTTT. It is translated as CASSWAGVTEAFF.

This chain connects TRBV5-6 to TRBJ2-3; 12 bases are a match to TRBD2. The CDR3 length is 18 residues. From germline, CDR1 is SGHDT and CDR2 YYEEEE. Germline trimming cut 3 bases from V and 5 bases from J; bases unmatched to any gene: 13. CDR3 region: CASSSSIVTSGSRDTQYF. CDR3 nucleotides: TGTGCCAGCAGCTCTTCCATTGTGACTAGCGGGAGTAGAGATACGCAGTATTTT.

This chain uses TRBV4-3 with TRBJ1-2; no reliable D call. Between the trimmed V and J ends, which lost 0 bases and 7 bases, there was a span of 9 bases. The CDR3 extends over 13 amino acids. Germline V gene sequence: CDR1 LGHNA, CDR2 YSLEER. CDR3 loop: CASSQEWGGGYTF. CDR3 coding DNA: TGCGCCAGCAGCCAAGAATGGGGAGGTGGCTACACCTTC.

The V gene is TRBV10-3, the J gene TRBJ2-1; D might be TRBD2 (7 bases). The CDR3 is 14 amino acids. Germline CDR1 reads ENHRY; CDR2 reads SYGVKD. V lost 7 bases and J 4 bases, leaving 14 bases between the germline ends. CDR3 in amino acids: CAIIGGGPYNEQFF. CDR3 in DNA: TGTGCCATCATAGGGGGAGGGCCGTACAATGAGCAGTTCTTC.

The chain has TRBV7-8 and TRBJ2-7; 9 positions agree with TRBD2. The CDR3 runs 16 residues. The V and J ends lost 1 base and 5 bases, in that order; junction bases with no gene match: 9. Germline V gives CDR1 SGHVS, CDR2 FQNEAQ. CDR3 loop: CASSLVSAGGPHEQYF. In DNA, the CDR3 is TGTGCCAGCAGCTTAGTCTCGGCGGGAGGGCCCCACGAGCAGTACTTC.

J is TRBJ1-5 and V is TRBV7-2; 7 bases map to TRBD1. After removal of 1 base from V and 5 bases from J, the junction contained 2 bases not matched to a gene. The CDR3 is made up of 14 amino acids. Looked up from germline, CDR1 is SGHTA and CDR2 is FQGNSA. The CDR3 DNA reads TGTGCCAGCAGCTTAGTCCAGGGGGATCAGCCCCAGCATTTT. This sequence encodes CASSLVQGDQPQHF. Drawing the rest from reference TRBV7-2 and TRBJ1-5, the complete variable domain is GAGVSQSPSNKVTEKGKDVELRCDPISGHTALYWYRQSLGQGLEFLIYFQGNSAPDKSGLPSDRFSAERTGGSVSTLTIQRTQQEDSAVYLCASSLVQGDQPQHFGDGTRLSIL.